This T cell receptor (beta chain) was observed in a study of PD-1 blockade in classical Hodgkin lymphoma. Overall study findings and caveats: Patients starting nivolumab less than 1 year after ASCT had lower diversity and were excluded from later analyses.

Some clones are missing from TCRdb's copy, which holds only in-frame ones; the method was immunoSEQ multiplex PCR. The sample lists 43,000 or so clones; roughly 78% were seen once. Time point indicated: cycle 4 day 1 (C4D1), after 6 weeks of nivolumab. With no exception, relapse followed autologous stem cell transplantation in all patients, and brentuximab vedotin exposure varied. This clone was picked up a small number of times. The target antigen is unknown. The material was peripheral blood mononuclear cells (PBMCs), obtained before the fourth cycle of nivolumab. This TCR came from a human donor with classical Hodgkin lymphoma.

The CDR3 sequence: CASSVHAGNGYEQYF. DNA for the CDR3: TGTGCCAGCAGCGTCCATGCCGGGAACGGTTACGAGCAGTACTTC. The chain joins TRBV9 to TRBJ2-7; the D gene is possibly TRBD2 (5 bases). Trimming pared 2 bases from V and 4 bases from J, leaving 16 bases between. This CDR3 is 15 amino acids long. CDR1 is SGDLS, CDR2 YYNGEE, per germline.